This T cell receptor (beta chain) comes out of a study of identical twins. Study results and caveats: Carriage of fewer insertions was seen in abundant cord blood beta clonotypes, whereas memory repertoires showed none.

Of note for this clonotype: As yet, its antigen is unknown.

From the 5' RACE reads, TCRdb called clonotypes with MiXCR, one entry per CDR3 protein. The table lists about 190,000 distinct CDR3 sequences, 15% to 20% of them singletons. This CDR3 contains 15 residues. V trimming: 3 bases; J trimming: 8 bases; junction bases outside the gene matches: 4. Per the germline V gene, CDR1 is SGDLS and CDR2 is YYNGEE. This sample was shared with a second study, whose subject was T cells expressing NK-cell markers. As that study records: Sorted CD3+CD56-NKG2C+, CD3+CD56+NKG2C- and CD3+CD56+NKG2C+ T cells were the source of the TCR beta repertoires. One of the eight sequenced donors was seronegative, whereas the other seven were HCMV-seropositive.

This receptor was identified in a young woman in good health. The sequenced sample consisted of CD8+ T cells sorted from blood. The V call is TRBV9, the J call TRBJ1-6; 11 bases agree with TRBD1. CDR3 in amino acids: CASSERTGGDSPLHF. CDR3 DNA sequence: TGTGCCAGCAGCGAGAGGACAGGGGGCGATTCACCCCTCCACTTT.